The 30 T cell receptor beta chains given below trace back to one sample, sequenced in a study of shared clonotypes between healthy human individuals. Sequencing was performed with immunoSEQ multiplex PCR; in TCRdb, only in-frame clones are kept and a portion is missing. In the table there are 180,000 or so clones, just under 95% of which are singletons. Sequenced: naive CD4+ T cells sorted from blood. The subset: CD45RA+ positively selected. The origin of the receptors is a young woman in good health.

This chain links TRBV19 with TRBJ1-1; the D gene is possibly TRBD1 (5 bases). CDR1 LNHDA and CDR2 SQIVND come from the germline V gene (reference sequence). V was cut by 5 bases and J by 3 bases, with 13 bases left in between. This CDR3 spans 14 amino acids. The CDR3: CASSRRGSDTEAFF. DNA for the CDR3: TGTGCCAGTAGTCGGCGGGGGAGCGACACTGAAGCTTTCTTT. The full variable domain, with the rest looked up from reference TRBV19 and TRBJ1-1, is DGGITQSPKYLFRKEGQNVTLSCEQNLNHDAMYWYRQDPGQGLRLIYYSQIVNDFQKGDIAEGYSVSREKKESFPLTVTSAQKNPTAFYLCASSRRGSDTEAFFGQGTRLTVV.

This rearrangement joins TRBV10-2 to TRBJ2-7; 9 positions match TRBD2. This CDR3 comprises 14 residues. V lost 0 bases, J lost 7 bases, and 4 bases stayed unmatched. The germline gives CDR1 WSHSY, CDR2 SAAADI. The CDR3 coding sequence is TGCGCCAGCAGTGAGTCTAGCGGGAGAAGGGAGCAGTACTTC. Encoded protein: CASSESSGRREQYF.

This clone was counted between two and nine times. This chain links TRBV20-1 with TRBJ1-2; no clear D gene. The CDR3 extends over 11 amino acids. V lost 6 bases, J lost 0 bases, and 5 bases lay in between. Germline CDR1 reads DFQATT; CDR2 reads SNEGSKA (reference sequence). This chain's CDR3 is CSASANYGYTF. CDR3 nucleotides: TGCAGTGCCAGCGCTAACTATGGCTACACCTTC.

The CDR3 sequence: CASTFSFAFYGYTF. CDR3 coding DNA: TGCGCCAGCACGTTCTCGTTCGCGTTCTATGGCTACACCTTC. The rearrangement joins TRBV4-1 to TRBJ1-2; D not resolved. This CDR3 is 14 amino acids long. Germline V gene data show CDR1 as MGHRA and CDR2 as YSYEKL. Trimming shortened V by 7 bases and J by 4 bases, and 16 bases separated the two germline ends.

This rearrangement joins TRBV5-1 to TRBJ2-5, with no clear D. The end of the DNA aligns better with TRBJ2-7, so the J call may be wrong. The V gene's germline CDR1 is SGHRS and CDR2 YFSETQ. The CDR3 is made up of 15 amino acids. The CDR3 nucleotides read TGCGCCAGCAGCTTGGAGTCACAGTTGAGTTACGAGCAGTACTTC. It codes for CASSLESQLSYEQYF.

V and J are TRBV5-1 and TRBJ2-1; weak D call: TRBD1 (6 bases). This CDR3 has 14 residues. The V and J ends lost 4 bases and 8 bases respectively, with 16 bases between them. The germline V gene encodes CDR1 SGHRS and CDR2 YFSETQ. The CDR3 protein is CASSPGQGIDEQFF. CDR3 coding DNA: TGCGCCAGCAGCCCGGGACAAGGTATTGATGAGCAGTTCTTC.

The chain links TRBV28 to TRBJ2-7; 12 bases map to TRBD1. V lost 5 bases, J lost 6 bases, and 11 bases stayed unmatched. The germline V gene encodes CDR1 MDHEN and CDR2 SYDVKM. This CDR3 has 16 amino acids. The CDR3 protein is CASSLIPGQGASEQYF. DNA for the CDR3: TGTGCCAGCAGTCTCATCCCGGGACAGGGGGCCAGCGAGCAGTACTTC.

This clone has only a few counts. The CDR3 sequence is CASSGLAGGSYTQYF. CDR3 nucleotides: TGCGCCAGCAGCGGCTTAGCGGGAGGTTCATATACGCAGTATTTT. The chain has TRBV5-1 and TRBJ2-3, with TRBD2 matching over 10 bases. The germline V gene encodes CDR1 SGHRS and CDR2 YFSETQ. Trimming at V came to 4 bases and at J to 7 bases, leaving 9 bases not matched to a gene. This CDR3 has 15 residues.

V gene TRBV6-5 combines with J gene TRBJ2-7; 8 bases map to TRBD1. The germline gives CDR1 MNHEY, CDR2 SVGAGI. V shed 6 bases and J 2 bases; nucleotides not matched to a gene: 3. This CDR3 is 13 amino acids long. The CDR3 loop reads CASRGQATYEQYF. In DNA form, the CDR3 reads TGTGCCAGCAGGGGACAGGCTACCTACGAGCAGTACTTC.

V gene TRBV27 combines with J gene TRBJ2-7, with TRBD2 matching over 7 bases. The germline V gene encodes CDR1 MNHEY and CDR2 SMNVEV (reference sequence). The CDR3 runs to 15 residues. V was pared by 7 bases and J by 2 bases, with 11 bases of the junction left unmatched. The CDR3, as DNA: TGTGCCAGCACCCCCGACAGCGGGGCGACCTACGAGCAGTACTTC. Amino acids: CASTPDSGATYEQYF.

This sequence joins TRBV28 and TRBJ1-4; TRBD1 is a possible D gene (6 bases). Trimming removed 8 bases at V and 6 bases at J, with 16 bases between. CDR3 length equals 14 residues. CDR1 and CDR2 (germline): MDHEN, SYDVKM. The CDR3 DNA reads TGTGCCAGCCAGATAGGGGGTCCTGATGAAAAACTGTTTTTT. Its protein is CASQIGGPDEKLFF. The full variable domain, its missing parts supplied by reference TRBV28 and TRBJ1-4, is DVKVTQSSRYLVKRTGEKVFLECVQDMDHENMFWYRQDPGLGLRLIYFSYDVKMKEKGDIPEGYSVSREKKERFSLILESASTNQTSMYLCASQIGGPDEKLFFGSGTQLSVL.

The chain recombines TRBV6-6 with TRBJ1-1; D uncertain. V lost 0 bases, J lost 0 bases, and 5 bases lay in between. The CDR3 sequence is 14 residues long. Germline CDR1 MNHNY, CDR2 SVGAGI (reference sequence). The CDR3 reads CASSYSEMNTEAFF. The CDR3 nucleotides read TGTGCCAGCAGTTACTCAGAAATGAACACTGAAGCTTTCTTT.

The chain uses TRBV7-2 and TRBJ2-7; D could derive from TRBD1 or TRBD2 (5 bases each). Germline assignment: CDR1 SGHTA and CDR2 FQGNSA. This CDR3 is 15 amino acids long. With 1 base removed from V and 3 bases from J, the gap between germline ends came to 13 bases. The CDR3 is CASSLVRDVFYEQYF. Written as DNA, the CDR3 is TGTGCCAGCAGCTTAGTCCGGGACGTCTTCTACGAGCAGTACTTC.

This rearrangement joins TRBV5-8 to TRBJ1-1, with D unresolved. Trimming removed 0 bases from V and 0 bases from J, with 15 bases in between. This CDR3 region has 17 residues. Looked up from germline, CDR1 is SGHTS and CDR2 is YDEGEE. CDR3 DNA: TGTGCCAGCAGCTTGGATGGGGAGCGTCTCATGAACACTGAAGCTTTCTTT. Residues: CASSLDGERLMNTEAFF.

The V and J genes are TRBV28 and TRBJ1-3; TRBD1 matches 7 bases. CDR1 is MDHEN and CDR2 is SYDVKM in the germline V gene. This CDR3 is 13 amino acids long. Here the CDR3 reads CATDRDSGNTIYF. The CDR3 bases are TGTGCGACAGACAGGGACTCTGGAAACACCATATATTTT.

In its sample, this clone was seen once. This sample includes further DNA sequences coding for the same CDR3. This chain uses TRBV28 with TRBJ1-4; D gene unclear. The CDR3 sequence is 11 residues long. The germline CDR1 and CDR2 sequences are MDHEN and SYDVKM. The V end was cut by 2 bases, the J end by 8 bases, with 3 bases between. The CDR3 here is CASSLGEKLFF. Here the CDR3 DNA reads TGTGCCAGCAGTTTAGGAGAAAAACTGTTTTTT.

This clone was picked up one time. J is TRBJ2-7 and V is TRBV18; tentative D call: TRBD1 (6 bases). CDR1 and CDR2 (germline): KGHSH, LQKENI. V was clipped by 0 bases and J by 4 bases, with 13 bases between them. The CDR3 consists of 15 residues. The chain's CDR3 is CASSPPAQGKYEQYF. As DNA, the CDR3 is TGTGCCAGCTCACCACCGGCGCAGGGGAAGTACGAGCAGTACTTC. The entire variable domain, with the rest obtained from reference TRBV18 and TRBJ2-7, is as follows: NAGVMQNPRHLVRRRGQEARLRCSPMKGHSHVYWYRQLPEEGLKFMVYLQKENIIDESGMPKERFSAEFPKEGPSILRIQQVVRGDSAAYFCASSPPAQGKYEQYFGPGTRLTVT.

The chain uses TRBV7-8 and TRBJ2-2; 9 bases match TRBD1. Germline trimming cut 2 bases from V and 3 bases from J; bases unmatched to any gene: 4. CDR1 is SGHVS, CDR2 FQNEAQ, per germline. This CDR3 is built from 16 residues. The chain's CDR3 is CASSLKRDRDTGELFF. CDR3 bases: TGTGCCAGCAGCTTAAAGAGGGACAGGGACACCGGGGAGCTGTTTTTT.

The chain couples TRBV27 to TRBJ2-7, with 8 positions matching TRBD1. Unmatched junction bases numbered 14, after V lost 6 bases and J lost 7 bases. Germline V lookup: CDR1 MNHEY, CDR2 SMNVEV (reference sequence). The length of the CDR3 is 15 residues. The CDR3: CASRGTGGPFGEQYF. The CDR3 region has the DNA TGTGCCAGCAGGGGTACAGGGGGGCCGTTCGGTGAGCAGTACTTC.

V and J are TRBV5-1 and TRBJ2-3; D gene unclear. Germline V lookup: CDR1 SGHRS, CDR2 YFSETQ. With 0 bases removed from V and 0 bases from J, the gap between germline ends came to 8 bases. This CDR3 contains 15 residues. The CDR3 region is CASSLEGISTDTQYF. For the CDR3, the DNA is TGCGCCAGCAGCTTGGAAGGCATTAGCACAGATACGCAGTATTTT.

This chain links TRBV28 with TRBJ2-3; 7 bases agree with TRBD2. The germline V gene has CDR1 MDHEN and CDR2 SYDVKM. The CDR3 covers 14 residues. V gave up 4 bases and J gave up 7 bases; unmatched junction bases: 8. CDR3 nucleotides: TGTGCCAGCAGTTGGGAGGGGTTACGCCATACGCAGTATTTT. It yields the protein CASSWEGLRHTQYF.

CDR3 in amino acids: CASSSRGRNYEQYF. CDR3 DNA: TGTGCCAGCAGTTCCAGGGGGAGAAACTACGAGCAGTACTTC. This sequence joins TRBV27 and TRBJ2-7; 7 bases map to TRBD1. CDR1 and CDR2 (germline): MNHEY, SMNVEV (reference sequence). V was pared by 4 bases and J by 3 bases, with 6 bases of the junction left unmatched. The CDR3 has 14 amino acids.

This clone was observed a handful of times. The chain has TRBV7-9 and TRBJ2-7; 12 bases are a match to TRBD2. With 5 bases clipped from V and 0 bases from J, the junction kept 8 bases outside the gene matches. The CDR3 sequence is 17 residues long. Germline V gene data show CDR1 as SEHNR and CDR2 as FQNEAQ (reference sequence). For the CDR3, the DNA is TGTGCCAGCAGCGCCGGACTAGCGGGAACCTCCTCCTACGAGCAGTACTTC. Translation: CASSAGLAGTSSYEQYF.

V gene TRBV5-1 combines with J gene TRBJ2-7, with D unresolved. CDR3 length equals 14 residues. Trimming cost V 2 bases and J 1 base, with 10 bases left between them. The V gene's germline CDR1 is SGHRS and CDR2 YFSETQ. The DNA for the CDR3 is TGCGCCAGCAGCTTCCGCGGTTATTCCTACGAGCAGTACTTC. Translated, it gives CASSFRGYSYEQYF.

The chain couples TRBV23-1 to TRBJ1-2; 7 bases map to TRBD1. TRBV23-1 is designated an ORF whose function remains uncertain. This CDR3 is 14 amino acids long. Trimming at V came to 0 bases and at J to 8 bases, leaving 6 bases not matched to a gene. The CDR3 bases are TGCGCCAGCAGTCAATCTAAGGGGGCGGTCGGCTACACCTTC. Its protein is CASSQSKGAVGYTF.

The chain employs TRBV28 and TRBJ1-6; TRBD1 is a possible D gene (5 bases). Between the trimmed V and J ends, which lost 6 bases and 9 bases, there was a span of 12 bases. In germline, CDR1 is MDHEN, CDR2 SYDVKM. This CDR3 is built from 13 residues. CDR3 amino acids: CASRTGLGSPLHF. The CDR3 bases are TGTGCCAGCAGAACGGGGCTAGGTTCACCCCTCCACTTT.

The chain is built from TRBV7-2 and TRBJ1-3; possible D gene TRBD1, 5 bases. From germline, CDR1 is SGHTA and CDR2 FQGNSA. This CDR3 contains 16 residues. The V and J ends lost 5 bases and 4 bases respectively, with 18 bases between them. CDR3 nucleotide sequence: TGTGCCAGCAGCCCCCTGGGGGTCGACGCCGGAAACACCATATATTTT. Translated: CASSPLGVDAGNTIYF.

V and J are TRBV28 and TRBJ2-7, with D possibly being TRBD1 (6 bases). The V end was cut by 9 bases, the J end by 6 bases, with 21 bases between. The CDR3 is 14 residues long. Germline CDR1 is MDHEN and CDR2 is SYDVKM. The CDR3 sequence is CASVRGEGYGEQYF. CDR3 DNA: TGTGCCAGTGTCAGGGGCGAGGGGTACGGCGAGCAGTACTTC.

The CDR3 region is CASSSSRADEQYF. The CDR3 DNA reads TGTGCCAGCAGCTCCAGTCGGGCAGACGAGCAGTACTTC. This chain uses TRBV11-2 with TRBJ2-7, with D unclear. With 4 bases removed from V and 5 bases from J, the gap between germline ends came to 12 bases. CDR1 is SGHAT and CDR2 is FQNNGV in the germline V gene. The CDR3 length is 13 residues.

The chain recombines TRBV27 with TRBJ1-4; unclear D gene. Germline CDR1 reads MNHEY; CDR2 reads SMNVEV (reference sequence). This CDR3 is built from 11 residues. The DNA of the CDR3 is TGTCCCGAGGGCAGTAATGAAAAACTGTTTTTT. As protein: CPEGSNEKLFF. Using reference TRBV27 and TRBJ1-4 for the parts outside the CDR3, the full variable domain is EAQVTQNPRYLITVTGKKLTVTCSQNMNHEYMSWYRQDPGLGLRQIYYSMNVEVTDKGDVPEGYKVSRKEKRNFPLILESPSPNQTSLYFCPEGSNEKLFFGSGTQLSVL.